This note documents a single TCR beta chain sequence. The sample comes from a study of control samples from healthy donors and cancer patients. The repertoire was sequenced with immunoSEQ multiplex PCR; TCRdb's copy has only in-frame clones and lacks some. The sample records around 140,000 clones, 92% being singletons. Sequenced: blood. This TCR derives from a woman aged 50 to 65 in good health.

CDR3 coding DNA: TGTGCCAGCAGTCTCCGGATAAGCTATGGCTACACCTTC. Translating it yields CASSLRISYGYTF. The V call is TRBV12-3 or TRBV12-4, the J call TRBJ1-2; D ambiguous. CDR3 length: 13 residues. The germline V and J ends were trimmed by 5 bases and 4 bases, with 11 bases remaining between them.